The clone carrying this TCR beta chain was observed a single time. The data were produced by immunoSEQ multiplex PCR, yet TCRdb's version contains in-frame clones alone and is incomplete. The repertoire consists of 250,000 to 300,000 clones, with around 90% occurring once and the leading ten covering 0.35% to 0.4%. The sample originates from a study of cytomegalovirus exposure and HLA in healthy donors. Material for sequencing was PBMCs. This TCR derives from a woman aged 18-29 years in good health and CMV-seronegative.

The chain's CDR3 is CASSPRDPGEKLFF. CDR3 sequence (DNA): TGTGCCAGCAGCCCCCGTGATCCCGGTGAAAAACTGTTTTTT. This chain joins TRBV11-2 and TRBJ1-4; no reliable D call. V was pared by 5 bases and J by 7 bases, with 14 bases between. From germline, CDR1 is SGHAT and CDR2 FQNNGV. This CDR3 is built from 14 residues.